These T cell receptor beta chains were read from a single sample in a study of a mutant IDH1 vaccine in newly diagnosed glioma. No antigen has been assigned to these receptors. Some clones are missing from TCRdb's copy, which holds only in-frame ones; the method was immunoSEQ multiplex PCR. The sample lists fewer than 75,000 clones, 70% to 85% occurring once. The material was PBMCs, obtained from a glioma patient whose treatment included an IDH1 peptide vaccine. The receptors derive from a woman aged 50 to 60 with glioma. Each CDR3 is given without its conserved first and last residue. Fields, in order: CDR3 length, V gene, J gene, CDR3 protein.

14	TRBV5-6	TRBJ2-3	ASSRRARRSGGTQY
12	TRBV7-2	TRBJ1-2	ASTPGLSVGRYT
12	TRBV27	TRBJ2-1	ASSSTGIYNEQF
12	TRBV28	TRBJ1-1	ASSSGTMNTEAF
12	TRBV28	TRBJ2-7	ASSFLEPIYEQY
13	TRBV6-1	TRBJ1-3	ASSPSPSSGNTIY
14	TRBV4-1	TRBJ2-7	ASSLAGTSGVDEQY
13	TRBV5-1	TRBJ2-5	ASSLSGTTQETQY
14	TRBV5-1	TRBJ2-1	ASSRQGFSGDNEQF
13	TRBV15	TRBJ1-5	ATSRDPGGHQPQH
12	TRBV6-6	TRBJ2-7	ASSHRDVWREQY
13	TRBV5-4	TRBJ2-5	ASIEGPGFQETQY
13	TRBV10-1	TRBJ1-2	ASPPGDRVRYGYT
13	TRBV6-5	TRBJ1-1	ASSPDSQGYTEAF
12	TRBV6-6	TRBJ1-2	ASTHRGRSYGYT
11	TRBV10-1	TRBJ1-4	ASSGSAPEKLF
15	TRBV18	TRBJ1-5	ASSPQAPRGHNQPQH
11	TRBV5-1	TRBJ1-1	ASRQGLGTEAF
14	TRBV7-8	TRBJ1-5	ASSLEGIGSNQPQH
15	TRBV9	TRBJ2-2	ASSVPREVPNTGELF
11	TRBV6-5	TRBJ2-7	ASSYGLSYEQY
13	TRBV28	TRBJ2-7	ASQIDRGAGYEQY
16	TRBV27	TRBJ2-7	ASSFSWASEGISYEQY
11	TRBV10-3	TRBJ2-5	AISSGAQETQY
11	TRBV19	TRBJ2-2	ASLGLNTGELF
16	TRBV4-2	TRBJ2-1	ASSQVQAGGLSRNEQF
12	TRBV23-1	TRBJ1-2	ASSQDTGTDGYT
12	TRBV6-5	TRBJ1-1	ASSLPPGNTEAF
12	TRBV25-1	TRBJ2-7	ASSEGGGIYEQY
12	TRBV7-9	TRBJ2-5	ASSLEGERETQY
16	TRBV4-3	TRBJ2-1	ASSQDQDRGFSIHEQF
11	TRBV4-2	TRBJ1-2	ASRGGMDYGYT
10	TRBV2	TRBJ2-1	ASRGGLSVQF
14	TRBV29-1	TRBJ2-2	SVEGRGPANTGELF
12	TRBV5-4	TRBJ2-7	ASSLDRGPYEQY
13	TRBV7-2	TRBJ1-1	ASSYRTGGNTEAF
10	TRBV14	TRBJ1-1	ASSPGYTEAF
13	TRBV5-4	TRBJ1-2	ASSLDRGRSYGYT
14	TRBV5-1	TRBJ2-1	ASSPRPGTSGDEQF
13	TRBV4-1	TRBJ1-2	ASSTPRGRNYGYT
12	TRBV6-4	TRBJ2-7	ASSARAGGYEQY
16	TRBV2	TRBJ2-1	ASSGERGATSPYNEQF
11	TRBV5-1	TRBJ1-2	ASSPGGGYGYT
12	TRBV5-1	TRBJ2-1	ASSLAQRGNEQF
13	TRBV5-1	TRBJ1-1	ASRGAGSGGTEAF
13	TRBV7-2	TRBJ2-3	ASSFGRGGTDTQY
9	TRBV12-5	TRBJ1-5	ASGGNGPQH
12	TRBV9	TRBJ1-1	ASSVGQSSTEAF
14	TRBV13	TRBJ1-3	ASSLRGVGSGNTIY
10	TRBV6-6	TRBJ2-2	ASSYTNGELF
14	TRBV18	TRBJ1-6	ASSPLMWPDDSPLH
12	TRBV19	TRBJ1-5	ASSIESRMQPQH
11	TRBV19	TRBJ1-1	ASSTLMDLEAF
11	TRBV14	TRBJ1-2	ASSQQTDYGYT